The rows below give T cell receptor beta chains drawn from one sample of a study of graft-versus-host responses after intestinal transplantation. These receptors are not linked to any known antigen. Clones were read by immunoSEQ multiplex PCR, and TCRdb kept only the in-frame ones, dropping some. The sample consists of under 95,000 clones, roughly 85% of them appearing once. Here the sequenced sample was unstimulated CD4+ T cells sorted from spleen or lymph node cells, taken before intestinal transplant. The receptor source for this set is a human donor who received an intestinal transplant. Both conserved end residues are part of each CDR3. A D gene is named only where the DNA matches it firmly. Clone size is stated in some rows and not others, as once, few, many or a class when expanded.

TRBJ2-3,-,TRBV5-6,-,TGTGCCAGCACCTCGGACTACACAAGCACAGATACGCAGTATTTT,CASTSDYTSTDTQYF
TRBJ1-4,-,TRBV28,-,TGTGCCAGCGATAAGGGGGTAGGGGAAAAACTGTTTTTT,CASDKGVGEKLFF
TRBJ1-1,-,TRBV14,-,TGTGCCAGCAGCCAAGATTTGAGGAGTGAAGCTTTCTTT,CASSQDLRSEAFF
TRBJ1-5,-,TRBV15,-,TGTGCCACCAGCAGAGATAACAATCAGCCCCAGCATTTT,CATSRDNNQPQHF
TRBJ1-5,-,TRBV23-1,-,TGCGCCAGCAGTCCCTTTAAGCCCCAGCATTTT,CASSPFKPQHF
TRBJ1-1,TRBD1,TRBV2,-,TGTGCCAGCAGACGGGACAGGAACACTGAAGCTTTCTTT,CASRRDRNTEAFF
TRBJ2-1,-,TRBV9,once,TGTGCCAGCAGCCCTCGGACATCCTACAATGAGCAGTTCTTC,CASSPRTSYNEQFF
TRBJ1-4,-,TRBV5-1,-,TGCGCCAGCAAACCACAGGGTGGGTCAACTAATGAAAAACTGTTTTTT,CASKPQGGSTNEKLFF
TRBJ2-2,-,TRBV12-5,-,TGTGCTACCGGGCGAGACGAACCGGGGACCGGGGAGCTGTTTTTT,CATGRDEPGTGELFF
TRBJ2-7,TRBD2,TRBV5-1,few,TGCGCCAGCAGCTTGGTGGTAGCGGGAGCCAACGAGCAGTACTTC,CASSLVVAGANEQYF
TRBJ1-5,-,TRBV19,-,TGTGCCAGTAGTGTGGAGGGGAATCAGCCCCAGCATTTT,CASSVEGNQPQHF
TRBJ1-3,TRBD1,TRBV18,-,TGTGCCAGCTCACCACTGGGACAGGCATGGGACACCATATATTTT,CASSPLGQAWDTIYF
TRBJ1-2,-,TRBV29-1,-,TGCAGCGTTGGTCAGGTTATGGGGGGAAACTATGGCTACACCTTC,CSVGQVMGGNYGYTF
TRBJ2-3,TRBD2,TRBV6-1,-,TGTGCCAGCAGGCCGGGACTAGCGGGAACAGATACGCAGTATTTT,CASRPGLAGTDTQYF
TRBJ1-3,-,TRBV18,-,TGTGCCAGCTCACCAGGGACACACTCTGGAAACACCATATATTTT,CASSPGTHSGNTIYF
TRBJ1-2,-,TRBV27,-,TGTGCCTCAAAGGGGCGGCCTAACTATGGCTACACCTTC,CASKGRPNYGYTF
TRBJ2-7,-,TRBV5-4,-,TGTGCCAGCAGCTCGCCTTCCGCGCGGGGGACATACGAGCAGTACTTC,CASSSPSARGTYEQYF
TRBJ1-2,-,TRBV27,-,TGTGCCAGCAGTCGGTCGGGGGGCAACTATGGCTACACCTTC,CASSRSGGNYGYTF
TRBJ2-7,TRBD1,TRBV28,-,TGTGCCAGCAGTCCCCCACACCCCCCCCGACAGGGCGAGCAGTACTTC,CASSPPHPPRQGEQYF
TRBJ2-1,TRBD2,TRBV7-9,-,TGTGCCAGCAGCTTGAGGACTAGCGGAGACTACAATGAGCAGTTCTTC,CASSLRTSGDYNEQFF